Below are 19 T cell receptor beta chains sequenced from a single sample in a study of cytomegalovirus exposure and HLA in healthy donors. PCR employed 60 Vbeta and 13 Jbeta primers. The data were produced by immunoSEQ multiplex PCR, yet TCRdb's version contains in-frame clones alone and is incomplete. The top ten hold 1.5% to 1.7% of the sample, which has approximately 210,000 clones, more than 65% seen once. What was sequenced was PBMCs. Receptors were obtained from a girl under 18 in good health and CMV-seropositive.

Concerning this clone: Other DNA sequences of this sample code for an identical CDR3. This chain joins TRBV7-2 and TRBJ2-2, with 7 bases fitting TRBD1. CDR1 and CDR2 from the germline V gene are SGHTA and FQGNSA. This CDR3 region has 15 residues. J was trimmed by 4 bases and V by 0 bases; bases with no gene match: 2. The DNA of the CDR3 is TGTGCCAGCAGCTTAGCAGGGGGCACCACCGGGGAGCTGTTTTTT. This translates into CASSLAGGTTGELFF.

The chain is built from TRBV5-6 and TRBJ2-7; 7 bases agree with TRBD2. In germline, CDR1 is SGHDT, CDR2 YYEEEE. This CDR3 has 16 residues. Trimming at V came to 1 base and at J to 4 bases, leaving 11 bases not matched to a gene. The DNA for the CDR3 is TGTGCCAGCAGCTTGCCGGCTAGCGGTGGCTTGTACGAGCAGTACTTC. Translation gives CASSLPASGGLYEQYF.

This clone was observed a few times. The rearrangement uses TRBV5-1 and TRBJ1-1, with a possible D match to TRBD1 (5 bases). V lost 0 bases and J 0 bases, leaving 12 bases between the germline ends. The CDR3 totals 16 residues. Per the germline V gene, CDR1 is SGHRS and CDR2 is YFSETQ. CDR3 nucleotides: TGCGCCAGCAGCTTGGCGAAGACGGACATGAACACTGAAGCTTTCTTT. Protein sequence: CASSLAKTDMNTEAFF. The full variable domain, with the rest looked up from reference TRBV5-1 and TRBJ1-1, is KAGVTQTPRYLIKTRGQQVTLSCSPISGHRSVSWYQQTPGQGLQFLFEYFSETQRNKGNFPGRFSGRQFSNSRSEMNVSTLELGDSALYLCASSLAKTDMNTEAFFGQGTRLTVV.

CDR3 sequence: CASGLIIRGNAYEQYF. CDR3 DNA sequence: TGTGCTAGTGGTTTGATCATTAGGGGGAACGCCTACGAGCAGTACTTC. The V gene is TRBV12-5, the J gene TRBJ2-7; possible D gene TRBD1, 6 bases. The CDR3 sequence is 16 residues long. The V gene lost 2 bases and the J gene lost 2 bases, with 16 bases spanning the gap. From germline, CDR1 is LGHNT and CDR2 FRNRAP.

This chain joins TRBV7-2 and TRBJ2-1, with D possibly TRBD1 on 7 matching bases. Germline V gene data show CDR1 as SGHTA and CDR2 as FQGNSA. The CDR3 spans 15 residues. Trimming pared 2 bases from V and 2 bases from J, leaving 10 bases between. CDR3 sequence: CASSLQGGAYNEQFF. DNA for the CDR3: TGTGCCAGCAGCTTACAGGGGGGCGCCTACAATGAGCAGTTCTTC.

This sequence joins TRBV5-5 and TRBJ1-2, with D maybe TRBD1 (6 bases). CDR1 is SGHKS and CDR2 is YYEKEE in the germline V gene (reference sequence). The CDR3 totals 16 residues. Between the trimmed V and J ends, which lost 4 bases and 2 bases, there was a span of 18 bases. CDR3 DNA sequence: TGTGCCAGCAGCCCAAGTCCAGGGGTGGCAAACTATGGCTACACCTTC. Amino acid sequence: CASSPSPGVANYGYTF.

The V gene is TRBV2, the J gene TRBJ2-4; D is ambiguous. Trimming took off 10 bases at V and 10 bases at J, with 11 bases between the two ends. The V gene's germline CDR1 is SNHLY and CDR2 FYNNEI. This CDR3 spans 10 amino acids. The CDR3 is CAIAREIQYF. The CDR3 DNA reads TGTGCCATCGCCCGTGAGATTCAGTACTTC.

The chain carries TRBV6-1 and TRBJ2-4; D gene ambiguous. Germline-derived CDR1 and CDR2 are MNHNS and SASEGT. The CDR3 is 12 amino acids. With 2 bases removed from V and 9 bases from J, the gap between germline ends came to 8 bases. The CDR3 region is CASSEPLVIQYF. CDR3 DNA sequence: TGTGCCAGCAGTGAACCCCTAGTCATTCAGTACTTC.

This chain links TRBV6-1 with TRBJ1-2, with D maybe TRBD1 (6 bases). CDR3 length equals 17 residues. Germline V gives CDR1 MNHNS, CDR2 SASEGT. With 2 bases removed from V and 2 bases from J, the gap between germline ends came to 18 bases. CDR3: CASSERAPGHLNYGYTF. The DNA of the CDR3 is TGTGCCAGCAGTGAACGCGCCCCGGGACACCTAAACTATGGCTACACCTTC.

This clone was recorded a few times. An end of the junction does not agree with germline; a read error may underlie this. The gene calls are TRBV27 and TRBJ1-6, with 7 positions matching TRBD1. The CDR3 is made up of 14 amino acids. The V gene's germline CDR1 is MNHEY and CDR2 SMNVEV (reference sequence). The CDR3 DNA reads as TGTGCCAGCAGTGCGGCGCCGGGACAGACCTCCTTGAACTTT. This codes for CASSAAPGQTSLNF.

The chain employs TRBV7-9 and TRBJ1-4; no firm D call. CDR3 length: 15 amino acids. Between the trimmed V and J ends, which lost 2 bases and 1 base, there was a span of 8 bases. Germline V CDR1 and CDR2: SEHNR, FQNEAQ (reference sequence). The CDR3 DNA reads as TGTGCCAGCAGCTTATCCCGGGGAACTAATGAAAAACTGTTTTTT. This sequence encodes CASSLSRGTNEKLFF.

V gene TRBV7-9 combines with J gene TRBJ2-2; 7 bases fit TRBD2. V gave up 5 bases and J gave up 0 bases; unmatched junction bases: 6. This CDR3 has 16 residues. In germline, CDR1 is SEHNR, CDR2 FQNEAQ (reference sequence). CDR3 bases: TGTGCCAGCAGCCCCCGACTAGCCCCGAACACCGGGGAGCTGTTTTTT. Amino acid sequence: CASSPRLAPNTGELFF. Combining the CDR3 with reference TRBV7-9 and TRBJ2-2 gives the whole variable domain DTGVSQNPRHKITKRGQNVTFRCDPISEHNRLYWYRQTLGQGPEFLTYFQNEAQLEKSRLLSDRFSAERPKGSFSTLEIQRTEQGDSAMYLCASSPRLAPNTGELFFGEGSRLTVL.

The CDR3 coding sequence is TGTGCCAGCAGCCAAGGCGGGGCGACTAACTATGGCTACACCTTC. It is translated as CASSQGGATNYGYTF. The V and J genes are TRBV9 and TRBJ1-2, with D tentatively TRBD1 (5 bases). Trimming stripped 4 bases from V and 0 bases from J, with 13 bases between. This CDR3 region has 15 residues. Germline CDR1 and CDR2: SGDLS and YYNGEE. Combining the CDR3 with reference TRBV9 and TRBJ1-2 gives the whole variable domain DSGVTQTPKHLITATGQRVTLRCSPRSGDLSVYWYQQSLDQGLQFLIQYYNGEERAKGNILERFSAQQFPDLHSELNLSSLELGDSALYFCASSQGGATNYGYTFGSGTRLTVV.

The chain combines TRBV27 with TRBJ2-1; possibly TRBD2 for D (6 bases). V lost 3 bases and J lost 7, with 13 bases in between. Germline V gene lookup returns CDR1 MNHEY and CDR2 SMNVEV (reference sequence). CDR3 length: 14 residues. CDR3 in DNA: TGTGCCAGCAGTTTGTGGGGACTGGGGAATGAGCAGTTCTTC. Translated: CASSLWGLGNEQFF.

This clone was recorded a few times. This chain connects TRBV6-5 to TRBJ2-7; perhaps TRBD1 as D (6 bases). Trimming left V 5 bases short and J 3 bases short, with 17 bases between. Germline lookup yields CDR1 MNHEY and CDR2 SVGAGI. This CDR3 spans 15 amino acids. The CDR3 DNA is TGTGCCAGCAGTACGGCCGGGACAACAAACTACGAGCAGTACTTC. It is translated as CASSTAGTTNYEQYF.

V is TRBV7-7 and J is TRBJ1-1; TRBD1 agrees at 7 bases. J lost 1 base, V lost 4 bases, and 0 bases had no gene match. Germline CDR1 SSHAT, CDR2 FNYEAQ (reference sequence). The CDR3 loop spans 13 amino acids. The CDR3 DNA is TGTGCCAGCAGCTGGGACAGGAACACTGAAGCTTTCTTT. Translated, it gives CASSWDRNTEAFF.

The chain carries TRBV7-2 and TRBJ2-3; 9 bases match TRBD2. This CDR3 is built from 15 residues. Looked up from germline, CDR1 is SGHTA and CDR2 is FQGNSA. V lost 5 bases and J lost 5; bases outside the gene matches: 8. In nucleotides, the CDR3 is TGTGCCAGCAGCCAAGGGCGGGGGGGTATAGATACGCAGTATTTT. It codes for CASSQGRGGIDTQYF.

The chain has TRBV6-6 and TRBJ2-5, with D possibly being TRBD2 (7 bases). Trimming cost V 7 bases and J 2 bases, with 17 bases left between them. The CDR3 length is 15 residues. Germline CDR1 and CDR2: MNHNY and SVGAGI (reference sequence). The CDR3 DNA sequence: TGTGCCAGCATCCAAAGCGGGACAACACAAGAGACCCAGTACTTC. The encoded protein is CASIQSGTTQETQYF.

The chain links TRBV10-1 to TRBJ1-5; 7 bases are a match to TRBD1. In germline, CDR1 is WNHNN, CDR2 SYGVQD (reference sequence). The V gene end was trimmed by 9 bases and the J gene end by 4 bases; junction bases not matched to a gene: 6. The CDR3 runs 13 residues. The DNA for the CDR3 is TGCGCCAGAACCGACAGGGTAAATCAGCCCCAGCATTTT. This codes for CARTDRVNQPQHF.